The present T cell receptor (beta chain) was sequenced within a study of neurological immune-mediated disorders. General study results and limits: HTLV-1-associated myelopathy had the most TCR clonal expansion, and multiple sclerosis had the least, less than healthy controls.

This CDR3 is 14 amino acids long. The J segment lost 4 bases and the V segment lost 7 bases, leaving 8 bases of the junction unmatched. CDR1 is SQVTM and CDR2 is ANQGSEA in the germline V gene. This clonotype was counted many times. The antigen is not known. TCRdb passed the 5' RACE reads through MiXCR, listing each CDR3 protein once. The sample includes roughly 52,000 distinct CDR3 sequences, about 5.6% of them seen just once. The sequence came from a woman aged 18-30 years with multiple sclerosis. The J gene is TRBJ1-5, the V gene TRBV29-1; 9 bases line up with TRBD1. Sequencing used CD4+ T cells from blood. Written as DNA, the CDR3 is TGCAGCGCTTTATCCGGGACAGGGAATCAGCCCCAGCATTTT. Its protein is CSALSGTGNQPQHF.